Listed here is a single T cell receptor beta chain. The antigen it binds to is not known. One base away there is no much larger clone; base qualities are not given. TCRbeta CDR3 regions were amplified from genomic DNA using the immunoSEQ Assay, a bias-controlled multiplex PCR. On the study's bioinformatics: Within the assay, amplification of reference gene primers was used to estimate how many nucleated cells each sample contained. To quantify the absolute abundance of each unique TCRbeta CDR3 rearrangement, sequence reads were collapsed and filtered. For each sample, productive Simpson clonality was calculated by taking the square root of Simpson's diversity index across productive rearrangements. In TCRdb, the immuneACCESS table is reduced to in-frame sequences with V and J assigned. These tables do not hold every clone; where another copy was compared, an unresolved V gene accounts for under half, and the others remain unexplained. V, J and clone size reflect that table, while D and trimming were determined from the DNA. Counted in this sample were some 130,000 clones; about 76% of them appeared once. More than 7.5% of the sample goes to the ten largest clones.

The data belong to a study of blood T cell repertoires in COVID-19 (TCRdb year 2020). Turning to the overall study: Samples from collaborators originated in the United States, Italy and Spain and spanned both the acute and convalescent phases of COVID-19. The prospective study material was composed of cDNA or gDNA derived from T cells, B-cell-depleted T cells, or PBMCs. The dataset comprised deeply sampled blood TCRbeta repertoires from subjects exposed to, actively infected with, or recovered from COVID-19. The repertoires were released in a freely available public database intended as a resource for research on the immune response to SARS-CoV-2. The samples were drawn from two sources: the first 160 participants of the ongoing ImmuneRACE study, and over 950 subjects contributed by 6 global collaborators. Nearly every sample came with metadata listing a de-identified subject ID, COVID-19 status, age in years and sex. HLA class I and class II types, where available, came from metadata supplied by the sample provider rather than from assay-based typing.

Trimming costs V 3 bases and J 5 bases, and their ends lie 19 bases apart. The CDR3 runs 16 amino acids, cysteine and phenylalanine included. Only the CDR3 part of the read is kept: 48 bases, read in frame from the first base. CDR1 and CDR2, per the germline V gene (reference sequence), are SGHNT and YYREEE. The investigation overall reported the following: How much clinical and demographic metadata was included differed by source and by participant, and the metadata was provided uncurated.

Whole blood was collected in K2EDTA tubes by collaborating institutions according to the institutions' own protocols. For TCRbeta analysis, collaborators shipped samples in one of three forms: frozen whole blood, isolated PBMCs, or DNA extracted from either of those sample types. The origin of this receptor is a woman aged 60 to 75 with active or convalescent COVID-19. Sequencing input: peripheral blood. The V and J segments used are TRBV5-4 and TRBJ2-3, with a weak D call of TRBD2 (6 bases match). The nucleotides read TGTGCCAGCAGCTATCTAGCGTCGGCCGCGGGAGATACGCAGTATTTT. Its protein product is CASSYLASAAGDTQYF.